This T cell receptor beta chain was documented in a study of T cells after yellow fever vaccination. Per germline, CDR1 SGHTA and CDR2 FQGNSA. CDR3 length: 15 residues. Trimming cost V 5 bases and J 5 bases, with 16 bases left between them. TCRdb re-analysed the 5' RACE reads in MiXCR, keeping a single row per CDR3 protein. The sample consists of 400,000 to 450,000 distinct CDR3 sequences, about 17% of them appearing once. The specimen was PBMCs, collected before the yellow fever booster vaccination. The source of this sequence is a man in his late teens or twenties who received the YFV17D yellow fever vaccine. The chain has TRBV7-2 and TRBJ1-5; TRBD1 is a possible D gene (5 bases). The CDR3 DNA sequence: TGTGCCAGCAGCACCTACTATGACAGTTATCAGCCCCAGCATTTT. The encoded protein is CASSTYYDSYQPQHF.